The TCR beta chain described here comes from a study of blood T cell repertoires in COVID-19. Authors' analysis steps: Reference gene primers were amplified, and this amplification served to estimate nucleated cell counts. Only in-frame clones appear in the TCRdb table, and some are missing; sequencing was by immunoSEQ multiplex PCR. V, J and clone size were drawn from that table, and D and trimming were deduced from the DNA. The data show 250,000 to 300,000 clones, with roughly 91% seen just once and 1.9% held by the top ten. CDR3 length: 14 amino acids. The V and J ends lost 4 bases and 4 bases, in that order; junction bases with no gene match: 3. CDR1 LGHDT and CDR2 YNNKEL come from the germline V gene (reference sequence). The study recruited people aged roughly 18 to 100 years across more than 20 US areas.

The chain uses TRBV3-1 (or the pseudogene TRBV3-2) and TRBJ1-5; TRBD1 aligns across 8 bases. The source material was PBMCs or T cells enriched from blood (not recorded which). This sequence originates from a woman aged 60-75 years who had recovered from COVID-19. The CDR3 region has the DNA TGTGCCAGCAGCCGGACAGGGTCAAATCAGCCCCAGCATTTT. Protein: CASSRTGSNQPQHF.